The 23 T cell receptor beta chains given below trace back to one sample, sequenced in a study of radiotherapy plus CTLA-4 blockade in lung cancer. Here immunoSEQ multiplex PCR was the method, and the copy in TCRdb shows in-frame clones only, minus some. Among under 65,000 clones listed, roughly 77% were seen once. The specimen comprised peripheral blood, sampled from a patient treated with radiotherapy plus ipilimumab. These receptors were taken from a human donor with non-small cell lung cancer who had a complete response to radiotherapy plus ipilimumab.

This clone was detected only a few times. The chain employs TRBV9 and TRBJ2-1; 11 bases map to TRBD2. The junction had 6 bases not matched to a gene; V was cut back by 4 bases and J by 3 bases. The germline gives CDR1 SGDLS, CDR2 YYNGEE. CDR3 length: 16 residues. The CDR3 coding sequence is TGTGCCAGCAGCCTTATAGCGGGGGGGCTCTACAATGAGCAGTTCTTC. Translation: CASSLIAGGLYNEQFF.

The CDR3 nucleotides read TGCGCCAGCAGACAGGGAAATAATTCACCCCTCCACTTT. This gives the protein CASRQGNNSPLHF. The chain combines TRBV10-2 with TRBJ1-6; tentative D call: TRBD1 (6 bases). Per germline, CDR1 WSHSY and CDR2 SAAADI. The length of the CDR3 is 13 residues. V was trimmed by 6 bases and J by 5 bases, leaving 8 bases between them.

V is TRBV9 and J is TRBJ1-3, with D possibly matching TRBD1 (5 bases). Trimming cost V 2 bases and J 0 bases, with 12 bases left between them. CDR1 is SGDLS, CDR2 YYNGEE, per germline. The CDR3 sequence is 16 residues long. This CDR3 is CASSVGGGGSGNTIYF. The CDR3 region has the DNA TGTGCCAGCAGCGTGGGGGGTGGGGGCTCTGGAAACACCATATATTTT.

The rearrangement joins TRBV5-6 to TRBJ2-1, with 10 bases aligning to TRBD2. Germline values: CDR1 SGHDT, CDR2 YYEEEE. CDR3 length: 15 residues. V lost 4 bases, J lost 6 bases, and 7 bases stayed unmatched. For the CDR3, the DNA is TGTGCCAGCAGCATGGGACTAGCGAGGATCAATGAGCAGTTCTTC. This codes for CASSMGLARINEQFF.

The table lists this clone with a count of one. This chain links TRBV28 with TRBJ1-2; D is uncertain. Germline assignment: CDR1 MDHEN and CDR2 SYDVKM. V was trimmed by 2 bases and J by 4 bases, leaving 8 bases between them. CDR3 length: 13 residues. The CDR3 bases are TGTGCCAGCAGTTTAGGGAGGACCTATGGCTACACCTTC. Translation: CASSLGRTYGYTF.

This sequence joins TRBV2 and TRBJ1-1; possible D gene TRBD1, 5 bases. V lost 3 bases, J lost 2 bases, and 10 bases lay in between. The CDR3 runs to 14 residues. The germline V gene encodes CDR1 SNHLY and CDR2 FYNNEI. CDR3 residues: CASSDRVKNTEAFF. In nucleotides, the CDR3 is TGTGCCAGCAGTGACAGGGTTAAAAACACTGAAGCTTTCTTT.

The chain carries TRBV27 and TRBJ2-1; TRBD2 matches 8 bases. Germline V lookup: CDR1 MNHEY, CDR2 SMNVEV (reference sequence). The CDR3 is 17 amino acids. The ends lost 5 bases at V and 3 bases at J; junction bases unmatched: 12. CDR3 DNA sequence: TGTGCCAGCAGTCCGACGTCCGGGACTAGTGGCTACAATGAGCAGTTCTTC. Residues: CASSPTSGTSGYNEQFF.

The J gene is TRBJ2-7, the V gene TRBV28; D is unclear. CDR3 length: 12 amino acids. V was clipped by 5 bases and J by 0 bases, with 5 bases between them. Germline V lookup: CDR1 MDHEN, CDR2 SYDVKM. CDR3 coding DNA: TGTGCCAGCAGTGTGAGCTCCTACGAGCAGTACTTC. It is translated as CASSVSSYEQYF.

The CDR3 sequence: CASRGTGYYGGYTF. In DNA, the CDR3 is TGTGCCAGCAGAGGAACAGGGTATTATGGTGGCTACACCTTC. V usage is TRBV27 and J usage is TRBJ1-2; D may be TRBD1 (6 bases). This CDR3 spans 14 amino acids. The V and J ends lost 6 bases and 7 bases respectively, with 18 bases between them. Germline CDR1 MNHEY, CDR2 SMNVEV (reference sequence).

This clone has a single count. The V gene is TRBV27, the J gene TRBJ1-3; D is possibly TRBD1 (6 bases). Germline CDR1 is MNHEY and CDR2 is SMNVEV (reference sequence). This CDR3 is built from 14 residues. Trimming stripped 5 bases from V and 4 bases from J, with 12 bases between. CDR3 loop: CASSPWDNGNTIYF. Written as DNA, the CDR3 is TGTGCCAGCAGTCCCTGGGACAACGGAAACACCATATATTTT.

The genes are TRBV7-9 and TRBJ2-5; 11 bases align to TRBD2. Germline CDR1 is SEHNR and CDR2 is FQNEAQ (reference sequence). V shed 3 bases and J 1 base; nucleotides not matched to a gene: 1. There are 15 residues in the CDR3. CDR3 sequence (DNA): TGTGCCAGCAGCTTGACTAGCGGGGTCCAAGAGACCCAGTACTTC. It codes for CASSLTSGVQETQYF.

The chain combines TRBV5-1 with TRBJ1-6; the D is unclear. Germline values: CDR1 SGHRS, CDR2 YFSETQ. CDR3 length: 15 amino acids. The V end lost 2 bases, the J end lost 9 bases, and 15 bases lay between the germline ends. CDR3 region: CASSLSPAGGSPLHF. In nucleotides, the CDR3 is TGCGCCAGCAGCTTAAGCCCGGCGGGAGGTTCACCCCTCCACTTT.

The chain couples TRBV19 to TRBJ2-1; 8 nucleotides match TRBD2. This CDR3 has 15 amino acids. Germline trimming cut 7 bases from V and 5 bases from J; bases unmatched to any gene: 10. The germline gives CDR1 LNHDA, CDR2 SQIVND (reference sequence). This CDR3 is CASIPRGGPHNEQFF. Written as DNA, the CDR3 is TGTGCCAGTATCCCCCGCGGGGGGCCTCACAATGAGCAGTTCTTC.

The chain is built from TRBV15 and TRBJ2-5; perhaps TRBD1 as D (5 bases). The J call could be wrong; TRBJ2-7 is a better fit for the DNA end. Germline V gives CDR1 LNHNV, CDR2 YYDKDF (reference sequence). This CDR3 is built from 17 residues. The DNA of the CDR3 is TGTGCCACCAGCAGAGAGTCAACAGGACCACCTTCCTACGAGCAGTACTTC. The encoded protein is CATSRESTGPPSYEQYF.

V usage is TRBV5-1 and J usage is TRBJ1-4, with 8 bases that match TRBD1. Germline-derived CDR1 and CDR2 are SGHRS and YFSETQ. The CDR3 is made up of 15 amino acids. V was clipped by 4 bases and J by 6 bases; unmatched bases: 8. The CDR3 bases are TGCGCCAGCAGCCCCTTGACAGGGGTGGATGAAAAACTGTTTTTT. Translating gives CASSPLTGVDEKLFF.

The chain employs TRBV9 and TRBJ2-3; possibly TRBD1 for D (7 bases). Trimming stripped 2 bases from V and 4 bases from J, with 14 bases between. Looked up from germline, CDR1 is SGDLS and CDR2 is YYNGEE. This CDR3 is 15 amino acids long. The CDR3 DNA sequence: TGTGCCAGCAGCGTCCTGGAGGGGGCATCAGATACGCAGTATTTT. Translation gives CASSVLEGASDTQYF.

V usage is TRBV19 and J usage is TRBJ2-1; no definite D call. V was trimmed by 2 bases and J by 6 bases, leaving 14 bases between them. Germline V gene sequence: CDR1 LNHDA, CDR2 SQIVND (reference sequence). The CDR3 is made up of 15 amino acids. The CDR3 DNA reads TGTGCCAGTAGTATATCTTTAAACTCCGCCAATGAGCAGTTCTTC. This encodes CASSISLNSANEQFF.

J is TRBJ2-1 and V is TRBV6-1; 8 bases map to TRBD2. V lost 3 bases and J lost 10; bases outside the gene matches: 8. CDR3 length: 14 residues. CDR1 MNHNS and CDR2 SASEGT come from the germline V gene. The CDR3 protein is CASSDARGRYEQFF. The DNA for the CDR3 is TGTGCCAGCAGTGATGCCCGCGGGAGGTACGAGCAGTTCTTC.

The V gene is TRBV30, the J gene TRBJ1-5; no definite D call. Germline V CDR1 and CDR2: GTSNPN, SVGIG (reference sequence). The V end was cut by 6 bases, the J end by 3 bases, with 9 bases between. This CDR3 is 12 amino acids long. DNA for the CDR3: TGTGCCTGTAGCTTGTACAATCAGCCCCAGCATTTT. The encoded protein is CACSLYNQPQHF. The whole variable domain, filled in from reference TRBV30 and TRBJ1-5, reads SQTIHQWPATLVQPVGSPLSLECTVEGTSNPNLYWYRQAAGRGLQLLFYSVGIGQISSEVPQNLSASRPQDRQFILSSKKLLLSDSGFYLCACSLYNQPQHFGDGTRLSIL.

The chain joins TRBV11-2 to TRBJ2-5; D unresolved. V lost 5 bases and J lost 6, with 25 bases in between. The germline gives CDR1 SGHAT, CDR2 FQNNGV. The CDR3 covers 17 residues. The CDR3 DNA reads TGTGCCAGCAGCCCTGGGCGAGCCAACATCAACGGCCAGACCCAGTACTTC. Translating gives CASSPGRANINGQTQYF.

The rearrangement links TRBV6-1 to TRBJ2-7, with TRBD2 identical over 7 bases. V trimming: 0 bases; J trimming: 6 bases; junction bases outside the gene matches: 8. Germline CDR1 is MNHNS and CDR2 is SASEGT. The CDR3 runs to 15 residues. This chain's CDR3 is CASSEAVGRGGEQYV. The DNA of the CDR3 is TGTGCCAGCAGTGAAGCGGTAGGGAGGGGTGGCGAGCAGTACGTC.

The gene calls are TRBV15 and TRBJ2-5; a possible D gene is TRBD2 (6 bases). Germline lookup yields CDR1 LNHNV and CDR2 YYDKDF (reference sequence). The CDR3 sequence is 19 residues long. Trimming removed 0 bases from V and 1 base from J, with 21 bases in between. The CDR3 spells CATSRDRAGGMLVQETQYF. CDR3 bases: TGTGCCACCAGCAGAGATCGGGCCGGGGGTATGTTGGTCCAAGAGACCCAGTACTTC.

Points on this clone: The same CDR3 arises from other DNA sequences in this sample as well. The chain is built from TRBV18 and TRBJ2-7; the D gene is possibly TRBD2 (6 bases). Germline lookup yields CDR1 KGHSH and CDR2 LQKENI. This CDR3 spans 14 amino acids. Trimming left V 3 bases short and J 2 bases short, with 11 bases between. CDR3 nucleotides: TGTGCCAGCTCACCGGCGGGACCTACCTACGAGCAGTACGTC. This translates into CASSPAGPTYEQYV.